This TCR beta chain stems from a study of blood T cell repertoires in COVID-19. Here immunoSEQ multiplex PCR was the method, and the copy in TCRdb shows in-frame clones only, minus some. The sample carries 200,000 to 250,000 clones, 87% recorded once. V shed 3 bases and J 2 bases; nucleotides not matched to a gene: 6. The CDR3 has 16 residues. The germline V gene has CDR1 SGDLS and CDR2 YYNGEE. The sequenced material came from peripheral blood. The chain carries TRBV9 and TRBJ2-5; 11 positions agree with TRBD2. The receptor comes from a man aged 35 to 55 with active or convalescent COVID-19. The CDR3 DNA follows: TGTGCCAGCAGCGCAGTAGCGGGGGGGATTCAAGAGACCCAGTACTTC. It translates to CASSAVAGGIQETQYF.